The rows below give T cell receptor beta chains drawn from one sample of a study of CD8+ T cells in alopecia areata. Produced via immunoSEQ multiplex PCR; TCRdb's table is partial and in-frame only. There are some 130,000 clones in the sample; roughly 50% occur only once, and approximately 18% lies in the top ten. The sequences come from CD8+ T cells sorted from blood, collected at week 0. These receptor sequences come from a human donor with alopecia areata. The CDR3 runs from the conserved cysteine through the conserved F or W. The D gene is left open where the match is weak. Clone size appears in some rows only: once, few, many, or a class for an expanded clone.

d_call	clone_size	v_call	j_call	cdr3_aa	cdr3_nt
-	-	TRBV29-1	TRBJ2-1	CSVLRDPPKEPQFF	TGCAGCGTTCTGCGGGACCCTCCTAAGGAACCACAGTTCTTC
TRBD1	-	TRBV5-6	TRBJ2-5	CASSLLQGAETQYF	TGTGCCAGCAGCTTGTTACAGGGGGCCGAGACCCAGTACTTC
-	-	TRBV30	TRBJ2-7	CAWSVHNTASNHEQYF	TGTGCCTGGAGTGTACATAACACCGCCTCTAACCACGAGCAGTACTTC
-	-	TRBV4-1	TRBJ1-1	CASSDRPYEAFF	TGCGCCAGCAGCGATAGACCCTACGAAGCTTTCTTT
-	few	TRBV29-1	TRBJ2-3	CSVLGLGTQYF	TGCAGCGTCTTGGGACTCGGGACGCAGTATTTT
-	-	TRBV27	TRBJ2-3	CASSLSPDTQYF	TGTGCCAGCAGTTTATCGCCAGATACGCAGTATTTT
-	-	TRBV6-5	TRBJ1-1	CASSYREGMNTEAFF	TGTGCCAGCAGTTACAGGGAGGGAATGAACACTGAAGCTTTCTTT
TRBD2	-	TRBV7-8	TRBJ2-6	CASSSALAGASGANVLTF	TGTGCCAGCAGCTCAGCGCTAGCGGGGGCCTCTGGGGCCAACGTCCTGACTTTC
TRBD1	few	TRBV7-9	TRBJ2-5	CASSLAQTGQETQYF	TGTGCCAGCAGCTTAGCCCAGACAGGGCAAGAGACCCAGTACTTC
TRBD1	few	TRBV19	TRBJ2-5	CASSIRDRGETQYF	TGTGCCAGTAGTATCCGGGACAGGGGGGAGACCCAGTACTTC
-	few	TRBV2	TRBJ2-3	CASSNPGSTDTQYF	TGTGCCAGCAGTAACCCGGGCTCCACAGATACGCAGTATTTT
TRBD1	-	TRBV30	TRBJ1-2	CAWNDRGPYHGYTF	TGTGCCTGGAACGACAGGGGCCCATACCATGGCTACACCTTC
-	few	TRBV29-1	TRBJ1-1	CSVLWSPEAFF	TGCAGCGTTCTATGGTCCCCTGAAGCTTTCTTT
-	-	TRBV7-2	TRBJ2-3	CASSFSHPKTDTQYF	TGTGCCAGCAGCTTTTCCCACCCTAAGACAGATACGCAGTATTTT
TRBD1	few	TRBV4-1	TRBJ1-4	CASSRSRDRGEKLFF	TGCGCCAGCAGCCGCTCCCGGGACAGGGGAGAAAAACTGTTTTTT
-	-	TRBV4-1	TRBJ2-3	CASSLIGEDTQYF	TGCGCCAGCAGCCTCATAGGGGAAGATACGCAGTATTTT
-	once	TRBV6-5	TRBJ2-5	CASSSNLGPHGETQYF	TGTGCCAGCAGTTCCAACCTGGGACCCCATGGGGAGACCCAGTACTTC
TRBD1	-	TRBV27	TRBJ1-1	CASSLVTGAGTEAFF	TGTGCCAGCAGTTTAGTCACAGGGGCTGGCACTGAAGCTTTCTTT
TRBD2	-	TRBV7-8	TRBJ2-2	CASSSPWGGGRNAGELFF	TGTGCCAGCAGCTCCCCCTGGGGCGGGGGAAGGAACGCCGGGGAGCTGTTTTTT
-	few	TRBV29-1	TRBJ2-1	CSATRRSYNEQFF	TGCAGCGCAACTAGACGCTCCTACAATGAGCAGTTCTTC
-	few	TRBV27	TRBJ2-1	CASSLLSYYNEQFF	TGTGCCAGCAGTTTGCTTTCATATTACAATGAGCAGTTCTTC
-	few	TRBV9	TRBJ2-2	CASSVVDTGELFF	TGTGCCAGCAGCGTAGTCGACACCGGGGAGCTGTTTTTT
TRBD1	-	TRBV19	TRBJ1-1	CASIAKRQGNTEAFF	TGTGCCAGTATCGCCAAACGACAGGGCAACACTGAAGCTTTCTTT
TRBD2	-	TRBV13	TRBJ2-1	CASSFPSGGDNEQFF	TGTGCCAGCAGCTTCCCGAGCGGGGGAGACAATGAGCAGTTCTTC
TRBD1	-	TRBV27	TRBJ1-6	CASSTGGSPLHF	TGTGCCAGCAGCACAGGGGGCTCACCCCTCCACTTT
-	few	TRBV7-9	TRBJ2-7	CASSSGDGVRYEQYF	TGTGCCAGCAGCTCTGGGGACGGCGTTCGCTACGAGCAGTACTTC
-	-	TRBV15	TRBJ2-3	CATSFRLDLDTQYF	TGTGCCACCAGCTTCCGCCTGGACCTGGATACGCAGTATTTT
-	few	TRBV5-1	TRBJ2-7	CASSLRWQGAYEQYF	TGCGCCAGCAGCTTGCGGTGGCAGGGCGCCTACGAGCAGTACTTC
-	once	TRBV6-5	TRBJ1-5	CASSPRGDSNQPQHF	TGTGCCAGCAGCCCCCGGGGGGACAGCAATCAGCCCCAGCATTTT
-	-	TRBV5-1	TRBJ2-2	CASSNTGELFF	TGCGCCAGCAGCAACACCGGGGAGCTGTTTTTT
-	-	TRBV7-9	TRBJ2-7	CASSFSSYEQYF	TGTGCCAGCAGCTTCAGCTCCTACGAGCAGTACTTC
-	few	TRBV30	TRBJ2-1	CAWSVYPGYNEQFF	TGTGCCTGGAGTGTATATCCTGGTTACAATGAGCAGTTCTTC
TRBD1	-	TRBV9	TRBJ2-7	CASSGGTGGLIEQYF	TGTGCCAGCAGCGGCGGGACAGGGGGCTTAATCGAGCAGTACTTC
-	-	TRBV29-1	TRBJ1-2	CSVPDSLRYGYTF	TGCAGCGTCCCTGATAGCCTTCGATATGGCTACACCTTC
-	-	TRBV7-8	TRBJ1-3	CASSPDTYSGNTIYF	TGTGCCAGCAGCCCCGACACTTACTCTGGAAACACCATATATTTT
TRBD2	-	TRBV27	TRBJ2-1	CASSLRGSYNEQFF	TGTGCCAGCAGTTTGCGGGGGAGCTACAATGAGCAGTTCTTC
-	few	TRBV30	TRBJ2-3	CAWSVDSTDTQYF	TGTGCCTGGAGTGTTGACAGCACAGATACGCAGTATTTT
TRBD1	-	TRBV27	TRBJ1-5	CASSMTGGNQPQHF	TGTGCCAGCAGCATGACAGGGGGCAATCAGCCCCAGCATTTT
-	-	TRBV4-1	TRBJ1-2	CASSQVFASYGYTF	TGCGCCAGCAGCCAAGTTTTCGCCAGTTATGGCTACACCTTC
-	-	TRBV7-8	TRBJ1-5	CASSLDGDLEHF	TGTGCCAGCAGCTTAGACGGCGACTTGGAGCATTTT
-	-	TRBV30	TRBJ2-1	CAWSLPDYLDGEFF	TGTGCCTGGAGCCTGCCGGACTACCTTGACGGAGAGTTCTTC
-	-	TRBV30	TRBJ2-7	CAWSHATGLYF	TGTGCCTGGAGTCATGCCACAGGGTTGTACTTC
TRBD1	-	TRBV5-1	TRBJ2-3	CASSLGGQGRADTQYF	TGCGCCAGCAGCTTGGGCGGACAGGGTCGCGCAGATACGCAGTATTTT
-	-	TRBV23-1	TRBJ2-7	CASSPENSEIYEQYF	TGCGCCAGCAGTCCCGAAAATTCGGAAATCTACGAGCAGTACTTC
-	-	TRBV4-1	TRBJ2-3	CASSLPGKPDTQYF	TGCGCCAGCAGTCTCCCGGGAAAACCAGATACGCAGTATTTT
-	-	TRBV5-6	TRBJ2-2	CASSLGQKTNTGELFF	TGTGCCAGCAGCTTGGGTCAGAAAACGAACACCGGGGAGCTGTTTTTT
-	few	TRBV2	TRBJ1-4	CATRGGANEKLFF	TGTGCCACCCGAGGGGGAGCTAATGAAAAACTGTTTTTT